What follows is one TCR beta chain and its context. The antigen it binds to is not known. Base quality data are lacking; no much larger clone is found one base away. The sample comes from a study of T cell responses to AZD1222 COVID-19 vaccine (dated by TCRdb to the early 2020s). For the wider study: Because spike-specific TCR depth and breadth did not differ between the two schedules, AZD1222 recipients who got a second dose at roughly 4 weeks were pooled with those who got a second dose at roughly 12 weeks. A total of 230 to 250 trial participants underwent TCR sequencing, of whom about 200 received two doses of AZD1222 and about 25 received two doses of the MenACWY control vaccine. Trial participants were enrolled by age into 18-55, 56-69 and 70-plus year subgroups, with around 150, 28 and 57 TCR-sequenced participants respectively.

The paper's findings and limits, for the study overall: Conclusions about previously exposed vaccinees were limited because only a handful of AZD1222 recipients were SARS-CoV-2 seropositive at baseline. Spike-specific TCR breadth and depth rose significantly after two AZD1222 doses compared with day 0 and with MenACWY recipients. Participants were mostly white British and included more females than males, and it was suggested by the authors that clonal diversity may have been underestimated. Vaccine-associated CD4 TCRs spanned the whole spike protein, with dominant responses in regions 160-218 and 743-854. In the small 56-69-year group, the increase in depth fell short of significance, most likely because of low power. Reportedly, almost half of the unique spike-specific TCRs recognized epitopes lying outside the regions that are mutated in the B.1.351 and B.1.1.7 variants. Because no day 14 peak-response samples were available, repertoires were characterized only after the peak T cell response.

Interpreted using the paper, the time point label stands for: baseline before first vaccination. Samples from vaccinated people were obtained from the UK trials COV001 and COV002, which included a single-blind randomized controlled phase 2/3 trial of AZD1222 (ChAdOx1 nCoV-19) in healthy adults. Trial participant PBMC samples were collected at day 0 and day 28 after the second dose for TCRbeta chain sequencing. The CDR3 regions of human TCRbeta chains were analyzed by immunosequencing. The original pipeline was this. TCRs in the repertoires were compared against a reference library of SARS-CoV-2-specific TCRs that had been generated with the MIRA antigen-specificity platform. Breadth was defined as the fraction of unique TCRs that were SARS-CoV-2-associated. Depth was defined as the fraction of total T cells that were SARS-CoV-2-associated. Using the MIRA data, each spike-specific TCR was assigned both to the spike region to which the TCR was reactive and to a CD4 or CD8 class. Log10-transformed breadth and depth values were compared by one-way ANOVA with Sidak's multiple comparisons tests. Imported from immuneACCESS, the table was reduced by TCRdb to in-frame sequences with V and J called. These copies leave out some clones; in studies compared against another copy, an unresolved V gene accounts for under half, and the cause of the remainder is not known. V and J calls plus clone size are reproduced from that table; the DNA served to infer D and trimming. The table for this sample lists roughly 120,000 clones; around 86% of them were counted only once. In total, the top ten clones hold roughly 1.3% of the sample.

This TCR derives from an adult in good health. Sequenced here: peripheral blood, sampled on day 0 of AZD1222 vaccination.

Read as DNA, the sequence is TGTGCCAGCACCGCCATGGGGGGGTCCGCCGACGAGCAGTACTTC. Translation gives CASTAMGGSADEQYF. The chain is encoded by TRBV6-6 joined to TRBJ2-7; 7 junctional bases match TRBD2. The junction shows trimming of 7 bases on V and 5 bases on J, and the gene matches do not reach 14 bases of it. The germline V gene (reference sequence) sets CDR1 to MNHNY and CDR2 to SVGAGI. The CDR3 spans 15 residues, from the cysteine through the phenylalanine. The read is trimmed to its CDR3 DNA, 45 bases read in frame from base 1.